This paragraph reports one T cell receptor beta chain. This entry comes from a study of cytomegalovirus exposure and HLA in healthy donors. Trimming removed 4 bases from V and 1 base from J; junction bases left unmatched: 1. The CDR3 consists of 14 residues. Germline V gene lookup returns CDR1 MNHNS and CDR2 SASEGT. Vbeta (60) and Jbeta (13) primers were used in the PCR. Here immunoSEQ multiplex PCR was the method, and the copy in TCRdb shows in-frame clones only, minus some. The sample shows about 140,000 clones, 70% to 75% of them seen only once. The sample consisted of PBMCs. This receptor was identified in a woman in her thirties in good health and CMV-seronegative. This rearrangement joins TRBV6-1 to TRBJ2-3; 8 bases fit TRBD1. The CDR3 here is CASSAGGGTDTQYF. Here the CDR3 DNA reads TGTGCCAGCAGTGCAGGGGGCGGCACAGATACGCAGTATTTT.